This TCR beta chain was identified during a study of early T cells in non-severe SARS-CoV-2 infection. Study at large: Sequencing targeted bulk RNA from unsorted whole blood, leaving chains unpaired. Findings and limits, study-wide: In VDJdb matching, anti-spike CD8 responses were favored while private and CD4 specificities went missing.

Trimming left V 1 base short and J 4 bases short, with 11 bases between. CDR3 length: 14 residues. The germline V gene encodes CDR1 MGHRA and CDR2 YSYEKL. As part of library construction, unique molecular identifiers were attached to individual cDNA molecules. TCRdb re-called the 5' RACE reads with MiXCR, one entry per CDR3 protein. The top ten hold approximately 2.8% of the sample, which has over 50,000 distinct CDR3 sequences, roughly 12% seen once. Concerning this clonotype: Its antigen is as yet unknown.

Sequenced material: whole blood. The source of this sequence is an adult who was a healthcare worker with PCR-confirmed SARS-CoV-2 infection or an uninfected control (not recorded which). The V call is TRBV4-1, the J call TRBJ2-7; D is undetermined. The CDR3 DNA is TGCGCCAGCAGCCAAGCCAACAGCTTTTACGAGCAGTACTTC. Translating it yields CASSQANSFYEQYF.